This TCR beta chain derives from a study of T cell repertoires in cytomegalovirus infection. Across the whole study: TCR beta signatures that were public indicated CMV infection and matching HLA type. Study findings and constraints: Carriers of CMV and the relevant HLA type were discriminated by public TCR beta frequency. What dominated the ex vivo response were HLA-C-restricted CMV-specific TCR beta clonotypes.

This clonotype was detected a few times. Antigen: not known. In TCRdb, the reads were re-called with MiXCR into one record per CDR3 protein. Of 130,000 or so distinct CDR3 sequences listed, about 6% were seen once; the top ten hold approximately 19%. Germline V CDR1 and CDR2: SGHVS, FQNEAQ. V was shortened by 1 base and J by 3 bases, with 18 bases between the two germline ends. The CDR3 is 17 residues long. The TCR was taken from a human donor in good health (CMV status not recorded). Some clones in this sample may be carry-over from other donors' samples. The chain employs TRBV7-8 and TRBJ1-1; D is unclear. Sequences were obtained from PBMCs. The CDR3 DNA is TGTGCCAGCAGCTTAGTATCCCGGGGTGAGATGGACACTGAAGCTTTCTTT. It codes for CASSLVSRGEMDTEAFF.